The 20 T cell receptor beta chains given below trace back to one sample, sequenced in a study of CD8+CD57+ T cells in acquired aplastic anemia. The TCR beta profiling, which covered VDJ combination and CDR3 sequence, was carried out using genomic DNA as the template. A single record per CDR3 protein comes from TCRdb applying MiXCR to the reads. The table has under 350,000 distinct CDR3 sequences, around 60% seen once. Material for sequencing was sorted CD4+, CD8+, or CD8+CD57+ T cells (not recorded which) from PBMCs. These receptor sequences come from a human donor with severe aplastic anemia or a healthy control (not recorded which).

The chain recombines TRBV7-2 with TRBJ2-1, with 7 bases fitting TRBD2. Trimming took 3 bases from V and 8 from J; bases not matched to a gene: 13. Per the germline V gene, CDR1 is SGHTA and CDR2 is FQGNSA. This CDR3 is 16 amino acids long. The CDR3 is CASSFRLASLGDEQFF. The CDR3, as DNA: TGTGCCAGCAGCTTCCGACTAGCTTCACTGGGAGATGAGCAGTTCTTC.

The chain uses TRBV20-1 and TRBJ1-5, with a possible D match to TRBD1 (6 bases). This CDR3 has 14 residues. The V end lost 3 bases, the J end lost 11 bases, and 20 bases lay between the germline ends. The germline V gene has CDR1 DFQATT and CDR2 SNEGSKA (reference sequence). The CDR3 DNA reads as TGCAGTGCTAGTTTGGTGGGGGGGCGGAAGACCCAGCATTTT. It encodes CSASLVGGRKTQHF.

The gene calls are TRBV30 and TRBJ1-1; maybe TRBD1 (5 bases). CDR3 length equals 13 residues. The germline V and J ends were trimmed by 4 bases and 6 bases, with 15 bases remaining between them. Looked up from germline, CDR1 is GTSNPN and CDR2 is SVGIG (reference sequence). The DNA for the CDR3 is TGTGCCTGGAACCAGGGAAATTTAGCTGAAGCTTTCTTT. This codes for CAWNQGNLAEAFF.

A note on this clonotype: The CDR3 ends on some other residue instead of the conserved phenylalanine or tryptophan, so this is likely a read error. The DNA is omitted, as the CDR3 cannot be located on it reliably, and the CDR3 follows TCRdb's listing. J is TRBJ2-7 and V is TRBV7-2. The CDR3 sequence runs 8 residues, both termini included. Germline CDR1 is SGHTA and CDR2 is FQGNSA. CDR3 residues: CASSLALA.

The J gene is TRBJ1-1, the V gene TRBV25-1, with TRBD1 as a possible D gene (5 bases). The CDR3 sequence is 11 residues long. V was trimmed by 7 bases and J by 9 bases, leaving 12 bases between them. CDR1 and CDR2 from the germline V gene are MGHDK and SYGVNS. CDR3 nucleotide sequence: TGTGCCAGCATGGCAGGGCCACAAGCTTTCTTT. Its protein is CASMAGPQAFF.

The chain is built from TRBV11-2 and TRBJ2-2; D unresolved. The germline V gene encodes CDR1 SGHAT and CDR2 FQNNGV. V lost 6 bases, J lost 4 bases, and 9 bases lay in between. The CDR3 runs to 13 residues. Here the CDR3 reads CASSPSSTGELFF. The CDR3 region has the DNA TGTGCCAGCAGTCCCTCGAGCACCGGGGAGCTGTTTTTT.

This clonotype was found many times. The chain recombines TRBV7-9 with TRBJ2-7; D remains unclear. The CDR3 covers 12 residues. Germline CDR1 SEHNR, CDR2 FQNEAQ (reference sequence). The V end lost 8 bases, the J end lost 2 bases, and 10 bases lay between the germline ends. CDR3 nucleotides: TGTGCCAGCGCTGCGGAACCCTACGAGCAGTACTTC. Its translation: CASAAEPYEQYF.

This clonotype came up once. This chain joins TRBV6-1 and TRBJ2-7, with 12 bases fitting TRBD2. Germline CDR1 reads MNHNS; CDR2 reads SASEGT. V lost 6 bases, J lost 4 bases, and 16 bases stayed unmatched. The CDR3 extends over 18 amino acids. CDR3 region: CASSPTGLAGGPSYEQYF. CDR3 DNA: TGTGCCAGCAGCCCAACGGGTCTAGCGGGAGGGCCTTCGTACGAGCAGTACTTC.

The chain employs TRBV19 and TRBJ1-5; D remains ambiguous. Germline loops: CDR1 LNHDA, CDR2 SQIVND (reference sequence). V was trimmed by 6 bases and J by 7 bases, leaving 16 bases between them. The CDR3 is 14 residues long. The CDR3 protein is CASRPGRGTQPQHF. In DNA, the CDR3 is TGTGCCAGTAGACCAGGTCGAGGCACCCAGCCCCAGCATTTT. The whole variable domain, remainder taken from reference TRBV19 and TRBJ1-5, is DGGITQSPKYLFRKEGQNVTLSCEQNLNHDAMYWYRQDPGQGLRLIYYSQIVNDFQKGDIAEGYSVSREKKESFPLTVTSAQKNPTAFYLCASRPGRGTQPQHFGDGTRLSIL.

This clonotype was counted at least ten times. In this CDR3 the conserved last residue, phenylalanine or tryptophan, is missing, so a read error is likely. The limits of the CDR3 on the DNA are not certain, so only TCRdb's listed CDR3 is given. V and J are TRBV3-2 and TRBJ2-3; the table's D call of TRBD2 was not tested on the DNA. TRBV3-2 is a recognized pseudogene. The CDR3 is 12 amino acids in total, end residues counted. The CDR3 spells CAGDGRKEGLRC.

This chain connects TRBV20-1 to TRBJ1-5, with TRBD1 as a possible D gene (6 bases). This CDR3 is built from 16 residues. V was pared by 5 bases and J by 0 bases, with 17 bases between. Germline-derived CDR1 and CDR2 are DFQATT and SNEGSKA (reference sequence). The CDR3 loop reads CSAPKGGGSSNQPQHF. In nucleotides, the CDR3 is TGCAGTGCTCCCAAGGGGGGGGGCAGTAGCAATCAGCCCCAGCATTTT.

This clonotype was counted at least ten times. The junction departs from the called germline gene at one end, perhaps through a read error. J is TRBJ2-7 and V is TRBV30; no clear D. The germline CDR1 and CDR2 sequences are GTSNPN and SVGIG (reference sequence). The CDR3 consists of 14 residues. CDR3 nucleotide sequence: TGTGCCTGGAGTGTATCTCTCTCCTCCCACGAGCAGTACTTC. Amino acids: CAWSVSLSSHEQYF.

The chain uses TRBV5-4 and TRBJ2-1, with D perhaps TRBD2 (5 bases). The CDR3 has 14 residues. V was pared by 0 bases and J by 9 bases, with 13 bases between. Per the germline V gene, CDR1 is SGHNT and CDR2 is YYREEE (reference sequence). The CDR3 DNA follows: TGTGCCAGCAGCTTGGCCGAACGGGGTCTTGAGCAGTTCTTC. Its translation is CASSLAERGLEQFF.

This clonotype was found many times. This chain links TRBV2 with TRBJ1-1, with D possibly matching TRBD1 (5 bases). The CDR3 is made up of 14 amino acids. Trimming pared 3 bases from V and 11 bases from J, leaving 19 bases between. Germline V gene data show CDR1 as SNHLY and CDR2 as FYNNEI. The CDR3 DNA reads TGTGCCAGCAGTGAGTTTTATGGGGCCGGTGCGGCTTTCTTT. Translation: CASSEFYGAGAAFF.

The chain links TRBV20-1 to TRBJ1-6; D remains ambiguous. Trimming shortened V by 0 bases and J by 4 bases, and 16 bases separated the two germline ends. CDR1 and CDR2 (germline): DFQATT, SNEGSKA (reference sequence). This CDR3 contains 17 residues. CDR3 protein: CSARDGLGIGYNSPLHF. For the CDR3, the DNA is TGCAGTGCTAGAGATGGATTGGGGATAGGATATAATTCACCCCTCCACTTT.

Note on this clonotype: The limits of the CDR3 on the DNA are not certain, so only TCRdb's listed CDR3 is given. This chain links TRBV20-1 with TRBJ2-2. The CDR3 adds up to 17 amino acids, both ends counted. The germline V gene encodes CDR1 DFQATT and CDR2 SNEGSKA (reference sequence). This CDR3 reads CSANYNEQFFGPGELFF.

This rearrangement joins TRBV29-1 to TRBJ2-7, with 10 bases identical to TRBD2. This CDR3 has 14 amino acids. With V trimmed by 5 bases and J by 2 bases, 6 bases remained unmatched. Per germline, CDR1 SQVTM and CDR2 ANQGSEA. CDR3 residues: CSVMGLAQTYEQYF. In DNA form, the CDR3 reads TGCAGCGTTATGGGACTAGCGCAAACCTACGAGCAGTACTTC.

As concerns this clonotype: This CDR3 is missing its conserved last phenylalanine or tryptophan, likely due to a read error. J is TRBJ2-1 and V is TRBV10-1; possibly TRBD2 for D (6 bases). The CDR3 loop spans 13 amino acids. Germline V gene sequence: CDR1 WNHNN, CDR2 SYGVQD (reference sequence). V gave up 4 bases and J gave up 6 bases, with 10 bases separating them. CDR3 coding DNA: TGCGCCAGCAGTGCGGGTAGCGGCAATGAGCAGTTCCTC. Amino acids: CASSAGSGNEQFL.

The chain combines TRBV20-1 with TRBJ2-7, with a tentative D call TRBD1 (7 bases). Between the trimmed V and J ends, which lost 3 bases and 0 bases, there was a span of 21 bases. The CDR3 sequence is 17 residues long. The germline V gene encodes CDR1 DFQATT and CDR2 SNEGSKA (reference sequence). The CDR3 region is CSASYWGDSGSSYEQYF. The CDR3 DNA follows: TGCAGTGCTAGCTATTGGGGGGACAGCGGAAGCTCCTACGAGCAGTACTTC.

The sample holds many counts of this clonotype. This chain links TRBV14 with TRBJ2-7; 7 bases map to TRBD1. The CDR3 contains 15 residues. After removal of 3 bases from V and 3 bases from J, the junction contained 8 bases not matched to a gene. The germline V gene has CDR1 SGHDN and CDR2 FVKESK. The DNA of the CDR3 is TGTGCCAGCAGCCAGACCGGGACAGTGGGCTACGAGCAGTACTTC. Its protein product is CASSQTGTVGYEQYF.